The 28 T cell receptor beta chains given below trace back to one sample, sequenced in a study of cytomegalovirus exposure and HLA in healthy donors. The PCR ran on 60 Vbeta and 13 Jbeta primers. Clones were sequenced by immunoSEQ multiplex PCR, and TCRdb holds only the in-frame ones, with some missing. The sample carries approximately 200,000 clones, around 82% recorded once. Material: PBMCs. All receptors come from a boy between 10 and 17 years old in good health and CMV-seronegative.

V usage is TRBV6-4 and J usage is TRBJ1-2, with D tentatively TRBD1 (6 bases). Germline CDR1 MRHNA, CDR2 SNTAGT. V lost 2 bases to trimming and J lost 0 bases, with 13 bases between them. The CDR3 runs 16 residues. The CDR3 DNA follows: TGTGCCAGCAGTGACACCGAACAGGGAACTAACTATGGCTACACCTTC. Residues: CASSDTEQGTNYGYTF.

The CDR3 nucleotides read TGTGCCAGCAGTTTACGAGACAGGGGGCTTGGCTACACCTTC. Translation gives CASSLRDRGLGYTF. This chain connects TRBV28 to TRBJ1-2; TRBD1 aligns across 10 bases. V lost 2 bases to trimming and J lost 7 bases; unmatched junction nucleotides: 4. This CDR3 has 14 residues. Per the germline V gene, CDR1 is MDHEN and CDR2 is SYDVKM.

This clone was seen just once. V is TRBV18 and J is TRBJ2-5, with D tentatively TRBD1 (5 bases). V was clipped by 2 bases and J by 13 bases, with 14 bases between them. The CDR3 extends over 12 amino acids. Germline CDR1 and CDR2: KGHSH and LQKENI. CDR3 DNA: TGTGCCAGCTCACCAGATGTTCAGGGCGCGTACTTC. The encoded protein is CASSPDVQGAYF.

The gene calls are TRBV9 and TRBJ1-1; 9 bases are a match to TRBD1. With V trimmed by 4 bases and J by 8 bases, 6 bases remained unmatched. In germline, CDR1 is SGDLS, CDR2 YYNGEE. CDR3 length equals 13 residues. CDR3 nucleotides: TGTGCCAGCAGCAATCATGACAGGGGGGAAGCTTTCTTT. It encodes CASSNHDRGEAFF. Using reference TRBV9 and TRBJ1-1 for the parts outside the CDR3, the full variable domain is DSGVTQTPKHLITATGQRVTLRCSPRSGDLSVYWYQQSLDQGLQFLIQYYNGEERAKGNILERFSAQQFPDLHSELNLSSLELGDSALYFCASSNHDRGEAFFGQGTRLTVV.

This chain links TRBV7-2 with TRBJ1-5; 8 bases agree with TRBD1. The CDR3 sequence is 15 residues long. J lost 7 bases, V lost 0 bases, and 5 bases had no gene match. Germline assignment: CDR1 SGHTA and CDR2 FQGNSA. The CDR3 DNA reads TGTGCCAGCAGCTTAGCCCCCGGACAGGGCCAGCCCCAGCATTTT. This codes for CASSLAPGQGQPQHF.

The chain couples TRBV7-3 to TRBJ2-2; tentative D call: TRBD2 (7 bases). There are 14 residues in the CDR3. V was trimmed by 5 bases and J by 6 bases, leaving 13 bases between them. The germline CDR1 and CDR2 sequences are SGHTA and FQGTGA. CDR3 coding DNA: TGTGCCAGCAGCCCCGGGGGGCTTCCCGGGGAGCTGTTTTTT. The encoded protein is CASSPGGLPGELFF.

The chain joins TRBV19 to TRBJ1-5; TRBD1 is a possible D gene (6 bases). The CDR3 sequence is 16 residues long. CDR1 LNHDA and CDR2 SQIVND come from the germline V gene (reference sequence). Trimming took 1 base from V and 5 from J, leaving 15 bases between them. The CDR3 region has the DNA TGTGCCAGTAGTATAGGAGCAGGGGCTAGAGATCAGCCCCAGCATTTT. Protein sequence: CASSIGAGARDQPQHF.

V usage is TRBV30 and J usage is TRBJ1-5; D gene unclear. CDR1 GTSNPN and CDR2 SVGIG come from the germline V gene (reference sequence). V was cut by 0 bases and J by 0 bases, with 9 bases left in between. The CDR3 sequence is 15 residues long. CDR3 sequence: CAWSVGDYSNQPQHF. The CDR3, as DNA: TGTGCCTGGAGTGTAGGAGACTATAGCAATCAGCCCCAGCATTTT.

This sequence joins TRBV11-2 and TRBJ2-1, with TRBD1 as a possible D gene (6 bases). V was shortened by 2 bases and J by 7 bases, with 15 bases between the two germline ends. Germline CDR1 reads SGHAT; CDR2 reads FQNNGV. The CDR3 totals 15 residues. In DNA, the CDR3 is TGTGCCAGCAGCTTACCCGAGACAGGCTCGAATGAGCAGTTCTTC. This translates into CASSLPETGSNEQFF.

The genes are TRBV7-2 and TRBJ1-2, with 7 bases identical to TRBD1. CDR1 SGHTA and CDR2 FQGNSA come from the germline V gene. The CDR3 is 19 residues long. V trimming: 4 bases; J trimming: 7 bases; junction bases outside the gene matches: 24. CDR3 sequence (DNA): TGTGCCAGCAGCTCACCGGCCGGGACAGTTCCCCGTCGGGGTCTTGGCTACACCTTC. Protein sequence: CASSSPAGTVPRRGLGYTF.

Remarks on this clone: Other DNA variants within this sample encode the same CDR3. The gene calls are TRBV2 and TRBJ1-1; 12 positions match TRBD1. The CDR3 covers 14 residues. V shed 3 bases and J 12 bases; nucleotides not matched to a gene: 8. Per germline, CDR1 SNHLY and CDR2 FYNNEI. The DNA for the CDR3 is TGTGCCAGCAGTGAGGGACAGGGGGCGGCCTTGTCTTTCTTT. This codes for CASSEGQGAALSFF. Using reference TRBV2 and TRBJ1-1 for the parts outside the CDR3, the full variable domain is EPEVTQTPSHQVTQMGQEVILRCVPISNHLYFYWYRQILGQKVEFLVSFYNNEISEKSEIFDDQFSVERPDGSNFTLKIRSTKLEDSAMYFCASSEGQGAALSFFGQGTRLTVV.

This sequence joins TRBV6-5 and TRBJ2-5, with D possibly being TRBD2 (5 bases). The ends were cut back, 6 bases at V and 2 bases at J, with 16 bases in the middle. The CDR3 contains 15 residues. Germline CDR1 and CDR2: MNHEY and SVGAGI. CDR3 in amino acids: CASSPSRGRQETQYF. In DNA form, the CDR3 reads TGTGCCAGCAGCCCTTCGCGAGGGCGGCAAGAGACCCAGTACTTC.

V and J are TRBV9 and TRBJ1-2, with D possibly matching TRBD1 (5 bases). The CDR3 is made up of 13 amino acids. CDR1 and CDR2 from the germline V gene are SGDLS and YYNGEE. Between the trimmed V and J ends, which lost 4 bases and 6 bases, there was a span of 13 bases. CDR3 nucleotides: TGTGCCAGCAGCTTCGGCAGGGAGGATGGCTACACCTTC. The encoded protein is CASSFGREDGYTF.

The chain carries TRBV5-1 and TRBJ2-2, with a weak D call TRBD1 (6 bases). CDR1 is SGHRS, CDR2 YFSETQ, per germline. The CDR3 length is 17 residues. Trimming left V 2 bases short and J 0 bases short, with 14 bases between. The chain's CDR3 is CASSLSRGFPNTGELFF. DNA for the CDR3: TGCGCCAGCAGCTTAAGCAGGGGCTTCCCGAACACCGGGGAGCTGTTTTTT.

The chain employs TRBV7-2 and TRBJ2-2, with 8 bases aligning to TRBD2. Germline values: CDR1 SGHTA, CDR2 FQGNSA. Losses at the gene ends were 7 bases for V and 6 bases for J; bases not matched to a gene: 10. This CDR3 is built from 15 residues. The chain's CDR3 is CASKNSGVGPGELFF. DNA of the CDR3: TGTGCCAGCAAAAATAGCGGGGTCGGACCCGGGGAGCTGTTTTTT.

A remark on this clone: The junction differs from germline at one of its ends, possibly a read error. J is TRBJ1-2 and V is TRBV6-5; TRBD1 aligns across 7 bases. The length of the CDR3 is 14 residues. CDR1 and CDR2 from the germline V gene are MNHEY and SVGAGI. The DNA for the CDR3 is TGTGCCAGCAGACAGGGGACCATCAACTATGGCCACACCTTC. This codes for CASRQGTINYGHTF.

The V and J genes are TRBV10-3 and TRBJ1-5, with 9 bases fitting TRBD1. After removal of 7 bases from V and 2 bases from J, the junction contained 12 bases not matched to a gene. Germline-derived CDR1 and CDR2 are ENHRY and SYGVKD. The CDR3 is 17 residues long. The CDR3 DNA sequence: TGTGCCATCACCCGGGACAGGGTAGGTATCGGCAATCAGCCCCAGCATTTT. Its protein product is CAITRDRVGIGNQPQHF.

J is TRBJ2-6 and V is TRBV28; TRBD2 is a possible D gene (5 bases). CDR1 and CDR2 from the germline V gene are MDHEN and SYDVKM. The V gene lost 7 bases and the J gene lost 0 bases, with 10 bases spanning the gap. This CDR3 contains 15 residues. DNA of the CDR3: TGTGCCAGCAAGGAGGACCACTCTGGGGCCAACGTCCTGACTTTC. This gives the protein CASKEDHSGANVLTF.

The chain combines TRBV28 with TRBJ2-7; 8 bases line up with TRBD2. V lost 5 bases to trimming and J lost 12 bases; unmatched junction nucleotides: 15. Germline CDR1 and CDR2: MDHEN and SYDVKM. There are 14 residues in the CDR3. The CDR3 bases are TGTGCCAGCAGTCCGTCTTCTAGCGGGTCTTCTCTGTACTTC. As protein: CASSPSSSGSSLYF.

The chain has TRBV7-9 and TRBJ1-1; 8 bases map to TRBD1. Germline CDR1 and CDR2: SEHNR and FQNEAQ (reference sequence). With V trimmed by 5 bases and J by 1 base, 6 bases remained unmatched. The CDR3 runs 15 residues. Here the CDR3 DNA reads TGTGCCAGCAGCGGTTACAGGGGGTGGAACACTGAAGCTTTCTTT. It specifies CASSGYRGWNTEAFF.

This clone has just a few counts. This chain uses TRBV7-9 with TRBJ2-1; D may be TRBD2 (5 bases). This CDR3 region has 15 residues. Deletions cut 3 bases from V and 0 bases from J, with 9 bases between. Germline-derived CDR1 and CDR2 are SEHNR and FQNEAQ (reference sequence). The CDR3 here is CASSFEGSSYNEQFF. The CDR3 DNA reads TGTGCCAGCAGCTTTGAGGGTAGCTCCTACAATGAGCAGTTCTTC.

This clone showed up just once. The genes are TRBV7-9 and TRBJ2-1; 8 positions agree with TRBD1. With V trimmed by 5 bases and J by 0 bases, 6 bases remained unmatched. The CDR3 consists of 16 residues. Germline V gene data show CDR1 as SEHNR and CDR2 as FQNEAQ (reference sequence). CDR3 amino acids: CASSLRQGSSYNEQFF. The CDR3 coding sequence is TGTGCCAGCAGCCTACGACAGGGGAGCTCCTACAATGAGCAGTTCTTC.

This chain links TRBV2 with TRBJ1-5, with 9 bases fitting TRBD1. This CDR3 has 14 amino acids. J lost 6 bases, V lost 4 bases, and 4 bases had no gene match. Germline V gives CDR1 SNHLY, CDR2 FYNNEI. CDR3 amino acids: CASSADRGTQPQHF. In DNA form, the CDR3 reads TGTGCCAGCAGTGCGGACAGGGGTACTCAGCCCCAGCATTTT.

This clone occurred once. The junction differs from germline at one of its ends, possibly a read error. The J gene is TRBJ1-4, the V gene TRBV7-9; D is uncertain. Germline CDR1 SEHNR, CDR2 FQNEAQ (reference sequence). The CDR3 is 10 residues long. The CDR3 reads CSSSGDRLFF. The CDR3 coding sequence is TGTTCCAGCAGCGGTGATAGACTGTTTTTT.

V is TRBV2 and J is TRBJ1-5, with a weak D call TRBD1 (5 bases). V was pared by 4 bases and J by 16 bases, with 17 bases between. CDR1 SNHLY and CDR2 FYNNEI come from the germline V gene. This CDR3 region has 12 residues. CDR3 region: CASSGQFVSLHF. CDR3 DNA: TGTGCCAGCAGTGGACAGTTTGTGTCGCTTCATTTT.

The chain has TRBV19 and TRBJ2-1, with D tentatively TRBD2 (6 bases). Germline V CDR1 and CDR2: LNHDA, SQIVND (reference sequence). This CDR3 is built from 16 residues. The V end lost 9 bases, the J end lost 0 bases, and 18 bases lay between the germline ends. CDR3 in amino acids: CASTRDFSSSYNEQFF. The CDR3 region has the DNA TGTGCCAGCACTAGGGACTTTTCGAGCTCCTACAATGAGCAGTTCTTC. The whole variable domain, remainder taken from reference TRBV19 and TRBJ2-1, is DGGITQSPKYLFRKEGQNVTLSCEQNLNHDAMYWYRQDPGQGLRLIYYSQIVNDFQKGDIAEGYSVSREKKESFPLTVTSAQKNPTAFYLCASTRDFSSSYNEQFFGPGTRLTVL.

The V gene is TRBV5-4, the J gene TRBJ2-5; D remains unclear. Trimming cost V 1 base and J 2 bases, with 6 bases left between them. The germline gives CDR1 SGHNT, CDR2 YYREEE (reference sequence). The CDR3 runs to 13 residues. CDR3 DNA sequence: TGTGCCAGCAGCTTGACAGCTCAAGAGACCCAGTACTTC. It encodes CASSLTAQETQYF. Looking up the rest from reference TRBV5-4 and TRBJ2-5 gives the full variable domain: ETGVTQSPTHLIKTRGQQVTLRCSSQSGHNTVSWYQQALGQGPQFIFQYYREEENGRGNFPPRFSGLQFPNYSSELNVNALELDDSALYLCASSLTAQETQYFGPGTRLLVL.

Regarding this clone: One end of the junction varies from germline; a read error may be responsible. The rearrangement uses TRBV7-7 and TRBJ2-2; D remains ambiguous. CDR1 and CDR2 (germline): SSHAT, FNYEAQ (reference sequence). The CDR3 is 16 amino acids. The CDR3: CASSPRETSNTGELFF. The CDR3 coding sequence is TGTGCTAGCAGCCCCCGAGAGACTTCGAACACCGGGGAGCTGTTTTTT.